This T cell receptor (beta chain) was sequenced for a study of Ad26.COV2.S vaccination and SARS-CoV-2 variants. Study-level background: In the study, Ad26.COV2.S was injected intramuscularly once, or twice 56 days apart.

Data came from immunoSEQ multiplex PCR; TCRdb stores just in-frame clones and leaves some out. Among some 480,000 clones listed, around 85% were seen once. CDR1 LNHDA and CDR2 SQIVND come from the germline V gene (reference sequence). Trimming took 5 bases from V and 6 from J; bases not matched to a gene: 15. The CDR3 is 17 amino acids. Specified treatment: roughly 20 received Ad26.COV2.S at low or high dose, single or two shots; 5 received placebo; per-sample allocation not given. Collection of samples fell on day 63 after the first vaccine or placebo injection. This chain uses TRBV19 with TRBJ1-5, with TRBD1 matching over 8 bases. This receptor was obtained from a person aged 18 to 59 who received the Ad26.COV2.S COVID-19 vaccine or a placebo. Sequenced material: peripheral blood, taken in a trial of Ad26.COV2.S vaccine versus placebo. CDR3 loop: CASSSYGRTGMIQPQHF. In DNA, the CDR3 is TGTGCCAGTAGTTCGTACGGTAGGACAGGGATGATTCAGCCCCAGCATTTT.